These 26 T cell receptor beta chains were sequenced from one sample in a study of blood T cell repertoires in COVID-19. Here immunoSEQ multiplex PCR was the method, and the copy in TCRdb shows in-frame clones only, minus some. Here the sample spans more than 55,000 clones, 65% to 85% being singletons. The sequenced sample was peripheral blood. The receptors stem from a man aged 80 or over with active or convalescent COVID-19.

The chain is built from TRBV6-2 or TRBV6-3 and TRBJ1-2; possibly TRBD1 for D (6 bases). The CDR3 spans 14 residues. V dropped 1 base and J dropped 6 bases, with 12 bases sitting between them. Germline V gives CDR1 MNHEY, CDR2 SVGEGT. CDR3 sequence reads: CASSYLPGHHGYTF. The CDR3 DNA reads as TGTGCCAGCAGTTACTTACCGGGACATCATGGCTACACCTTC.

The J gene is TRBJ2-7, the V gene TRBV6-5, with TRBD2 as a possible D gene (6 bases). This CDR3 has 14 residues. Germline V gives CDR1 MNHEY, CDR2 SVGAGI. V shed 6 bases and J shed 2 bases, with 14 bases lying between them. The CDR3: CASRSEAGPYEQYF. CDR3 nucleotides: TGTGCCAGCAGATCCGAGGCGGGGCCCTACGAGCAGTACTTC.

The table lists this clone with a few counts. The chain recombines TRBV18 with TRBJ1-1; no clear D. From germline, CDR1 is KGHSH and CDR2 LQKENI. This CDR3 region has 15 residues. V lost 5 bases and J 1 base, leaving 14 bases between the germline ends. The CDR3 region is CASSSSSIENTEAFF. The CDR3 region has the DNA TGTGCCAGCTCATCATCATCTATTGAGAACACTGAAGCTTTCTTT. Based on the CDR3 plus reference TRBV18 and TRBJ1-1, the full variable domain is NAGVMQNPRHLVRRRGQEARLRCSPMKGHSHVYWYRQLPEEGLKFMVYLQKENIIDESGMPKERFSAEFPKEGPSILRIQQVVRGDSAAYFCASSSSSIENTEAFFGQGTRLTVV.

The chain joins TRBV4-2 to TRBJ2-7, with 10 bases that match TRBD2. Losses at the gene ends were 1 base for V and 2 bases for J; bases not matched to a gene: 5. Looked up from germline, CDR1 is LGHNA and CDR2 is YNFKEQ. The CDR3 has 16 amino acids. The chain's CDR3 is CASSQVASGGTYEQYF. Here the CDR3 DNA reads TGTGCCAGCAGCCAAGTCGCTAGCGGGGGTACCTACGAGCAGTACTTC.

This clone was counted many times. The chain employs TRBV6-2 or TRBV6-3 and TRBJ2-1, with 10 bases matching TRBD2. This CDR3 is 17 amino acids long. V dropped 6 bases and J dropped 15; count of bases not matched to a gene: 23. The V gene's germline CDR1 is MNHEY and CDR2 SVGEGT. The CDR3 DNA reads as TGTGCCAGCAGCTTTAACCTAGCGGGAGATTTGTCTTGGGGTCTGTTCTTC. This encodes CASSFNLAGDLSWGLFF.

The table lists this clone with many counts. The rearrangement uses TRBV27 and TRBJ2-1; the match to TRBD2 covers 7 bases. With 4 bases clipped from V and 10 bases from J, the junction kept 7 bases outside the gene matches. Per the germline V gene, CDR1 is MNHEY and CDR2 is SMNVEV (reference sequence). The CDR3 consists of 13 residues. CDR3 loop: CASSSFLAAEQFF. CDR3 nucleotide sequence: TGTGCCAGCAGTTCCTTCCTAGCGGCCGAGCAGTTCTTC.

The gene calls are TRBV13 and TRBJ2-5, with 9 bases aligning to TRBD2. This CDR3 spans 12 amino acids. Germline assignment: CDR1 PRHDT and CDR2 FYEKMQ (reference sequence). Trimming cost V 6 bases and J 12 bases; bases outside gene matches: 8. This chain's CDR3 is CASSSSGLAKYF. CDR3 DNA sequence: TGTGCCAGCAGTTCCTCCGGACTAGCGAAGTACTTC.

The chain links TRBV15 to TRBJ2-3; D might be TRBD2 (5 bases). Looked up from germline, CDR1 is LNHNV and CDR2 is YYDKDF (reference sequence). V lost 4 bases, J lost 11 bases, and 13 bases lay in between. The CDR3 extends over 12 amino acids. CDR3 sequence: CATSNIAGLQYF. The DNA for the CDR3 is TGTGCCACCAGCAATATTGCCGGACTGCAGTATTTT.

The chain joins TRBV21-1 to TRBJ2-7; TRBD2, the table's D call, lacks a check against the DNA. TRBV21-1 is a documented pseudogene. The CDR3 loop spans 18 amino acids. The CDR3 sequence: CASSKGGEGVRLDYEQYF. In DNA, the CDR3 is TGTGCCAGCAGCAAGGGTGGGGAGGGGGTGAGGTTGGACTACGAGCAGTACTTC.

CDR3 protein: CASSLAGVNIQYF. DNA for the CDR3: TGTGCCAGCAGTTTGGCGGGGGTAAACATTCAGTACTTC. This chain uses TRBV27 with TRBJ2-4; 7 nucleotides match TRBD2. J was trimmed by 6 bases and V by 3 bases; bases with no gene match: 2. CDR3 length: 13 amino acids. Germline V lookup: CDR1 MNHEY, CDR2 SMNVEV (reference sequence).

This chain joins TRBV6-6 and TRBJ1-2, with TRBD1 matching 12 bases. The V segment lost 7 bases and the J segment 4 bases; nucleotides outside the gene matches: 10. CDR3 size: 16 residues. Per the germline V gene, CDR1 is MNHNY and CDR2 is SVGAGI (reference sequence). CDR3 in amino acids: CASTGDRGPALYGYTF. In DNA form, the CDR3 reads TGTGCCAGCACGGGGGACAGGGGGCCCGCCCTCTATGGCTACACCTTC.

The chain combines TRBV11-2 with TRBJ1-2; tentative D call: TRBD1 (5 bases). There are 15 residues in the CDR3. The germline V gene encodes CDR1 SGHAT and CDR2 FQNNGV. V dropped 0 bases and J dropped 2 bases, with 10 bases sitting between them. CDR3 sequence: CASSLDLQGNYGYTF. For the CDR3, the DNA is TGTGCCAGCAGCTTAGATCTCCAGGGAAACTATGGCTACACCTTC.

This clone was observed a few times. The chain employs TRBV18 and TRBJ2-7, with 7 bases lining up with TRBD2. V was clipped by 3 bases and J by 6 bases; unmatched bases: 8. Germline V gene data show CDR1 as KGHSH and CDR2 as LQKENI. This CDR3 spans 14 amino acids. CDR3 coding DNA: TGTGCCAGCTCACCGGAGGCGGGAGCAGCCGAGCAGTACTTC. As protein: CASSPEAGAAEQYF.

This clone was observed once. The V call is TRBV4-3, the J call TRBJ2-2, with 11 bases aligning to TRBD2. The V and J ends lost 4 bases and 5 bases, in that order; junction bases with no gene match: 9. CDR3 length: 17 residues. The germline CDR1 and CDR2 sequences are LGHNA and YSLEER. This CDR3 is CASSPLSTSGGTGELFF. The CDR3 DNA follows: TGCGCCAGCAGCCCACTCTCCACTAGCGGGGGTACCGGGGAGCTGTTTTTT.

The rearrangement uses TRBV7-9 and TRBJ1-2; tentative D call: TRBD1 (5 bases). V dropped 0 bases and J dropped 8 bases, with 16 bases sitting between them. CDR1 SEHNR and CDR2 FQNEAQ come from the germline V gene (reference sequence). This CDR3 has 15 amino acids. DNA of the CDR3: TGTGCCAGCAGCTTAGCGGTATCAGGGAAAGGAGGCTACACCTTC. It specifies CASSLAVSGKGGYTF.

The chain links TRBV9 to TRBJ2-3, with 7 bases identical to TRBD1. CDR1 is SGDLS and CDR2 is YYNGEE in the germline V gene. V trimming: 4 bases; J trimming: 8 bases; junction bases outside the gene matches: 16. This CDR3 contains 16 residues. The CDR3 protein is CASSPTSDRKGATQYF. CDR3 nucleotide sequence: TGTGCCAGCAGCCCTACTTCGGACAGGAAGGGTGCTACGCAGTATTTT.

The chain joins TRBV28 to TRBJ2-7; possible D gene TRBD1, 6 bases. CDR3 length equals 14 residues. Trimming took off 5 bases at V and 3 bases at J, with 14 bases between the two ends. CDR1 is MDHEN, CDR2 SYDVKM, per germline. For the CDR3, the DNA is TGTGCCAGCAGTCCCCACGGACAGAGCTACGAGCAGTACTTC. Its protein is CASSPHGQSYEQYF.

The chain joins TRBV28 to TRBJ2-7; 11 bases map to TRBD2. CDR3 length equals 13 residues. With V trimmed by 6 bases and J by 4 bases, 2 bases remained unmatched. CDR1 MDHEN and CDR2 SYDVKM come from the germline V gene. CDR3: CASRASGRYEQYF. The CDR3 DNA follows: TGTGCCAGCAGGGCTAGCGGGAGGTACGAGCAGTACTTC.

The V and J genes are TRBV12-3 or TRBV12-4 and TRBJ1-6; D gene unclear. This CDR3 comprises 12 residues. The V gene lost 6 bases and the J gene lost 8 bases, with 8 bases spanning the gap. CDR3 nucleotide sequence: TGTGCCAGCAGCCCGACTGATTCACCCCTCCACTTT. Protein sequence: CASSPTDSPLHF.

This clone appeared a few times. The V and J genes are TRBV7-9 and TRBJ2-1; 10 bases are shared with TRBD2. The V gene end was trimmed by 1 base and the J gene end by 2 bases; junction bases not matched to a gene: 8. Germline V lookup: CDR1 SEHNR, CDR2 FQNEAQ (reference sequence). CDR3 size: 18 residues. CDR3 bases: TGTGCCAGCAGCTTAGGACCTCAAGGACTAGCGGCCTACAATGAGCAGTTCTTC. Translated, it gives CASSLGPQGLAAYNEQFF.

The gene calls are TRBV3-1 (or the pseudogene TRBV3-2) and TRBJ2-1; maybe TRBD2 (6 bases). In germline, CDR1 is LGHDT, CDR2 YNNKEL (reference sequence). The V end lost 4 bases, the J end lost 7 bases, and 20 bases lay between the germline ends. The CDR3 consists of 16 residues. CDR3: CASSPPGGKGSNEQFF. For the CDR3, the DNA is TGTGCCAGCAGCCCTCCCGGAGGGAAAGGGTCGAATGAGCAGTTCTTC.

This chain joins TRBV6-6 and TRBJ2-7, with D unclear. This CDR3 is 13 amino acids long. Trimming stripped 4 bases from V and 3 bases from J, with 10 bases between. From germline, CDR1 is MNHNY and CDR2 SVGAGI (reference sequence). The CDR3: CASSSPTLYEQYF. DNA for the CDR3: TGTGCCAGCAGTTCTCCAACTCTCTACGAGCAGTACTTC.

The chain uses TRBV20-1 and TRBJ2-1; D possibly corresponds to TRBD2 (5 bases). Germline V gene sequence: CDR1 DFQATT, CDR2 SNEGSKA (reference sequence). The germline V and J ends were trimmed by 3 bases and 6 bases, with 12 bases remaining between them. The CDR3 extends over 13 amino acids. This CDR3 is CSASLVGSNEQFF. CDR3 DNA: TGCAGTGCTAGTCTAGTAGGGAGCAATGAGCAGTTCTTC.

The chain joins TRBV24-1 to TRBJ2-7, with D unclear. This CDR3 has 11 amino acids. V shed 4 bases and J shed 9 bases, with 9 bases lying between them. In germline, CDR1 is KGHDR, CDR2 SFDVKD. CDR3: CATSDRRGQYF. The CDR3 DNA sequence: TGTGCCACCAGTGACCGAAGAGGGCAGTACTTC.

CDR3 bases: TGTGCCAGCAGCCGAGTAGCCGGATTCTCTGGAAACACCATATATTTT. Translated: CASSRVAGFSGNTIYF. V is TRBV11-2 and J is TRBJ1-3; no definite D call. The CDR3 contains 16 residues. V was pared by 5 bases and J by 0 bases, with 14 bases between. Germline-derived CDR1 and CDR2 are SGHAT and FQNNGV.

The rearrangement uses TRBV6-5 and TRBJ2-1, with 7 bases matching TRBD1. The V gene end was trimmed by 2 bases and the J gene end by 7 bases; junction bases not matched to a gene: 8. From germline, CDR1 is MNHEY and CDR2 SVGAGI. The CDR3 has 15 amino acids. The CDR3 region is CASSYPLQGRNEQFF. CDR3 coding DNA: TGTGCCAGCAGTTACCCTCTACAGGGGCGGAATGAGCAGTTCTTC.